The 19 T cell receptor beta chains given below trace back to one sample, sequenced in a study of memory CD4+ T cells and cytomegalovirus serostatus. Data came from immunoSEQ multiplex PCR; TCRdb stores just in-frame clones and leaves some out. Among some 54,000 clones listed, around four fifths were seen once. Single viable CD3+CD4+CD8-CD45RO+ cells were sorted as the memory CD4+ T cells. Source material: memory CD4+ T cells from blood. The receptors were sampled from an adult in good health and CMV-seropositive.

This chain connects TRBV5-1 to TRBJ2-7, with TRBD1 matching over 7 bases. V gave up 4 bases and J gave up 0 bases; unmatched junction bases: 10. The germline CDR1 and CDR2 sequences are SGHRS and YFSETQ. This CDR3 region has 16 residues. DNA of the CDR3: TGCGCCAGCAGCCCGCCGTCCCGGGACAGCTCCTACGAGCAGTACTTC. Protein: CASSPPSRDSSYEQYF. The variable domain in full, completed from reference TRBV5-1 and TRBJ2-7, reads KAGVTQTPRYLIKTRGQQVTLSCSPISGHRSVSWYQQTPGQGLQFLFEYFSETQRNKGNFPGRFSGRQFSNSRSEMNVSTLELGDSALYLCASSPPSRDSSYEQYFGPGTRLTVT.

The rearrangement uses TRBV19 and TRBJ1-6; TRBD1 agrees at 7 bases. The CDR3 extends over 14 amino acids. Germline V gene lookup returns CDR1 LNHDA and CDR2 SQIVND (reference sequence). With 6 bases clipped from V and 6 bases from J, the junction kept 5 bases outside the gene matches. For the CDR3, the DNA is TGTGCCAGTAGGCGAGGGACAGCTAATTCACCCCTCCACTTT. Protein: CASRRGTANSPLHF.

The V and J genes are TRBV19 and TRBJ1-5; possibly TRBD1 for D (5 bases). Germline CDR1 is LNHDA and CDR2 is SQIVND (reference sequence). This CDR3 spans 14 amino acids. V lost 5 bases and J lost 3, with 11 bases in between. This CDR3 reads CASSLGTVNQPQHF. The CDR3 region has the DNA TGTGCCAGTAGTCTCGGGACGGTCAATCAGCCCCAGCATTTT.

As regards this clone: This same CDR3 is encoded by further DNA sequences in the sample. This chain links TRBV6-1 with TRBJ1-5; D perhaps matches TRBD1 (6 bases). The CDR3 length is 13 residues. V was cut by 6 bases and J by 5 bases, with 11 bases left in between. Germline V lookup: CDR1 MNHNS, CDR2 SASEGT. The DNA for the CDR3 is TGTGCCAGCAGGTGGGGGGGCGATCAGCCCCAGCATTTT. This sequence encodes CASRWGGDQPQHF.

V is TRBV6-1 and J is TRBJ1-3; the D is unclear. Trimming took 2 bases from V and 0 from J, leaving 8 bases between them. The germline CDR1 and CDR2 sequences are MNHNS and SASEGT. CDR3 length equals 15 residues. Written as DNA, the CDR3 is TGTGCCAGCAGTGAAAACCGGTTCTCTGGAAACACCATATATTTT. As protein: CASSENRFSGNTIYF.

V gene TRBV4-3 combines with J gene TRBJ2-3; 7 bases fit TRBD2. The trim removed 4 bases at V and 2 bases at J, leaving 12 bases unmatched. The CDR3 has 17 residues. CDR1 LGHNA and CDR2 YSLEER come from the germline V gene. The CDR3 loop reads CASSPTTTSVPTDTQYF. The CDR3 region has the DNA TGCGCCAGCAGCCCCACCACCACTAGCGTACCCACAGATACGCAGTATTTT.

The chain has TRBV5-1 and TRBJ2-1; D call uncertain. Germline V lookup: CDR1 SGHRS, CDR2 YFSETQ. CDR3 length equals 14 residues. V gave up 4 bases and J gave up 8 bases, with 16 bases separating them. CDR3 nucleotides: TGCGCCAGCAGCCCCGTCGTCAGAAATGATGAGCAGTTCTTC. Its translation: CASSPVVRNDEQFF.

The chain has TRBV9 and TRBJ2-1, with D unclear. The V and J ends lost 0 bases and 5 bases respectively, with 6 bases between them. The CDR3 runs 13 residues. The V gene's germline CDR1 is SGDLS and CDR2 YYNGEE. The CDR3 is CASSVGRHNEQFF. CDR3 sequence (DNA): TGTGCCAGCAGCGTAGGCAGACACAATGAGCAGTTCTTC.

The rearrangement uses TRBV28 and TRBJ2-3, with a possible D match to TRBD2 (6 bases). The germline CDR1 and CDR2 sequences are MDHEN and SYDVKM. V was pared by 2 bases and J by 2 bases, with 11 bases between. This CDR3 comprises 15 residues. The CDR3 nucleotides read TGTGCCAGCAGTTTAGGAGCGGACTACACAGATACGCAGTATTTT. This encodes CASSLGADYTDTQYF.

This clone occurred once. The chain combines TRBV11-3 with TRBJ2-1, with 14 bases matching TRBD2. From germline, CDR1 is SGHNT and CDR2 YENEEA. The junction had 6 bases not matched to a gene; V was cut back by 3 bases and J by 8 bases. The CDR3 is 16 amino acids. The CDR3 reads CASSLGLAGDLDEQFF. The CDR3 DNA reads TGTGCCAGCAGCTTGGGACTAGCGGGAGATTTGGATGAGCAGTTCTTC.

The DNA for the CDR3 is TGTGCCAGCAGCTTAGCCGGCGGGTTTGATAGCAATCAGCCCCAGCATTTT. Translated: CASSLAGGFDSNQPQHF. The chain links TRBV7-8 to TRBJ1-5; D ambiguous. Germline values: CDR1 SGHVS, CDR2 FQNEAQ. With 0 bases removed from V and 0 bases from J, the gap between germline ends came to 12 bases. The CDR3 has 17 residues.

J is TRBJ1-5 and V is TRBV28; D gene unclear. CDR3 length: 13 residues. V lost 8 bases and J lost 1, with 9 bases in between. In germline, CDR1 is MDHEN, CDR2 SYDVKM. CDR3 sequence (DNA): TGTGCCAGCCAAGGAGGGAGCAATCAGCCCCAGCATTTT. Translating gives CASQGGSNQPQHF.

The rearrangement joins TRBV11-2 to TRBJ2-7; D unresolved. Germline-derived CDR1 and CDR2 are SGHAT and FQNNGV. V lost 2 bases, J lost 3 bases, and 8 bases lay in between. There are 13 residues in the CDR3. This CDR3 reads CASSLIRSYEQYF. In nucleotides, the CDR3 is TGTGCCAGCAGCTTAATCCGTAGCTACGAGCAGTACTTC.

This clone was seen once. The rearrangement uses TRBV23-1 and TRBJ2-1; 9 nucleotides align to TRBD1. TRBV23-1 falls under the ORF class, with uncertain function. The CDR3 totals 15 residues. The J segment lost 4 bases and the V segment lost 2 bases, leaving 3 bases of the junction unmatched. CDR3 region: CASSQDRGLYNEQFF. Here the CDR3 DNA reads TGCGCCAGCAGTCAAGACAGGGGGTTGTACAATGAGCAGTTCTTC.

This chain uses TRBV19 with TRBJ1-1, with D perhaps matching TRBD1 (6 bases). The V end was cut by 5 bases, the J end by 2 bases, with 24 bases between. Looked up from germline, CDR1 is LNHDA and CDR2 is SQIVND (reference sequence). The CDR3 spans 18 residues. CDR3 bases: TGTGCCAGTAGTCACTCCGTGGGACAAGGAACCCACAACACTGAAGCTTTCTTT. Translation gives CASSHSVGQGTHNTEAFF. The complete variable domain, with remaining parts taken from reference TRBV19 and TRBJ1-1, reads DGGITQSPKYLFRKEGQNVTLSCEQNLNHDAMYWYRQDPGQGLRLIYYSQIVNDFQKGDIAEGYSVSREKKESFPLTVTSAQKNPTAFYLCASSHSVGQGTHNTEAFFGQGTRLTVV.

V is TRBV6-1 and J is TRBJ2-1; D perhaps matches TRBD2 (6 bases). Trimming shortened V by 2 bases and J by 3 bases, and 14 bases separated the two germline ends. The CDR3 sequence is 16 residues long. Germline values: CDR1 MNHNS, CDR2 SASEGT. Here the CDR3 reads CASSERTSRNYNEQFF. DNA of the CDR3: TGTGCCAGCAGTGAACGAACTAGCAGAAACTACAATGAGCAGTTCTTC.

The gene calls are TRBV18 and TRBJ2-7; 11 nucleotides agree with TRBD2. The CDR3 consists of 16 residues. CDR1 and CDR2 (germline): KGHSH, LQKENI. Trimming at V came to 2 bases and at J to 3 bases, leaving 6 bases not matched to a gene. CDR3: CASSPNKLAGVYEQYF. The CDR3 nucleotides are TGTGCCAGCTCACCAAATAAACTAGCGGGAGTCTACGAGCAGTACTTC.

This chain uses TRBV29-1 with TRBJ2-3; no clear D. Germline V gene sequence: CDR1 SQVTM, CDR2 ANQGSEA. This CDR3 has 11 residues. Deletions cut 5 bases from V and 6 bases from J, with 9 bases between. The CDR3 is CSVLFGDTQYF. The CDR3, as DNA: TGCAGCGTTTTATTTGGGGATACGCAGTATTTT.

The J gene is TRBJ1-4, the V gene TRBV18; D is ambiguous. The CDR3 totals 14 residues. Germline V gene lookup returns CDR1 KGHSH and CDR2 LQKENI. The V gene lost 5 bases and the J gene lost 2 bases, with 9 bases spanning the gap. The CDR3 spells CASSGVTTNEKLFF. The CDR3 nucleotides are TGTGCCAGCTCAGGGGTTACGACTAATGAAAAACTGTTTTTT.